This T cell receptor beta chain was found in a study of CD8 T cells in Susac syndrome. Germline lookup yields CDR1 MGHDK and CDR2 SYGVNS. V gave up 9 bases and J gave up 3 bases, with 15 bases separating them. There are 13 residues in the CDR3. This clonotype appeared a single time. RNA totalling roughly 0.5 to 1 ug underwent reverse transcription with random hexamers. From the immunoSEQ multiplex PCR reads, TCRdb called clonotypes with MiXCR, one entry per CDR3 protein. The sample lists some 180,000 distinct CDR3 sequences, about 95% seen once, with about 0.1% in the top ten. This TCR was recovered from a human donor in good health. J is TRBJ2-7 and V is TRBV25-1; D might be TRBD2 (6 bases). What was sequenced was CD4+ T cells from PBMCs. The CDR3 here is CASVHHGGYEQYF. CDR3 DNA sequence: TGTGCCAGTGTACATCACGGGGGCTACGAGCAGTACTTC.